These 20 T cell receptor beta chains were sequenced from one sample in a study of blood T cell repertoires in COVID-19. The table came from immunoSEQ multiplex PCR; TCRdb's copy has only in-frame clones and leaves some out. The sample has some 170,000 clones, roughly four fifths seen once; the top ten hold about a tenth. The sequencing input was peripheral blood. The origin of the receptors is a human donor in a cohort sampled during active COVID-19.

This clone was seen many times. The rearrangement uses TRBV27 and TRBJ1-1, with a tentative D call TRBD1 (6 bases). The length of the CDR3 is 15 residues. Germline V gene data show CDR1 as MNHEY and CDR2 as SMNVEV (reference sequence). Trimming left V 7 bases short and J 5 bases short, with 20 bases between. The CDR3 DNA reads as TGTGCCAGCAAAGTTGAGCGGGGGGCTTGGACTGAAGCTTTCTTT. It specifies CASKVERGAWTEAFF.

The V call is TRBV7-2, the J call TRBJ1-5; 7 bases fit TRBD1. The CDR3 totals 13 residues. The ends lost 2 bases at V and 5 bases at J; junction bases unmatched: 0. Germline loops: CDR1 SGHTA, CDR2 FQGNSA. The CDR3 sequence is CASSLTGDQPQHF. The DNA for the CDR3 is TGTGCCAGCAGCTTAACAGGGGATCAGCCCCAGCATTTT.

The chain links TRBV6-2 or TRBV6-3 to TRBJ2-1; no clear D. Between the trimmed V and J ends, which lost 6 bases and 0 bases, there was a span of 9 bases. This CDR3 spans 14 amino acids. Germline loops: CDR1 MNHEY, CDR2 SVGEGT. The CDR3 DNA is TGTGCCAGCAGCTGGAGCAACTCCTACAATGAGCAGTTCTTC. It yields the protein CASSWSNSYNEQFF.

V and J are TRBV14 and TRBJ1-2; no definite D call. The V end was cut by 2 bases, the J end by 4 bases, with 5 bases between. The CDR3 covers 12 residues. CDR1 is SGHDN, CDR2 FVKESK, per germline. CDR3 region: CASSQQSYGYTF. CDR3 coding DNA: TGTGCCAGCAGCCAACAGTCCTATGGCTACACCTTC.

This clone was found once. The chain joins TRBV2 to TRBJ2-7, with 7 nucleotides matching TRBD2. Looked up from germline, CDR1 is SNHLY and CDR2 is FYNNEI. V shed 6 bases, J shed 7 bases, and the junction held 15 bases outside the gene matches. CDR3 length: 15 amino acids. The CDR3 DNA sequence: TGTGCCAGCAGCCCTAGCGGCGCCTTAGGTGGTGAGCAGTACTTC. Protein product: CASSPSGALGGEQYF.

V and J are TRBV7-8 and TRBJ2-5; a weak D match, TRBD1 (6 bases). The V and J ends lost 1 base and 5 bases respectively, with 11 bases between them. The length of the CDR3 is 14 residues. Germline CDR1 and CDR2: SGHVS and FQNEAQ. As DNA, the CDR3 is TGTGCCAGCAGCTTAGTGGGGGCTTACGAGACCCAGTACTTC. Translating it yields CASSLVGAYETQYF.

The chain uses TRBV4-1 and TRBJ2-7, with D perhaps TRBD1 (5 bases). CDR1 MGHRA and CDR2 YSYEKL come from the germline V gene. The CDR3 has 14 amino acids. V was pared by 4 bases and J by 3 bases, with 13 bases between. CDR3 residues: CASSPDRNYYEQYF. CDR3 coding DNA: TGCGCCAGCAGCCCCGACAGAAACTACTACGAGCAGTACTTC.

This clone was seen only once. The V gene is TRBV7-7, the J gene TRBJ1-2, with D hard to call. Germline lookup yields CDR1 SSHAT and CDR2 FNYEAQ (reference sequence). The CDR3 loop spans 15 amino acids. The V and J ends lost 2 bases and 5 bases respectively, with 15 bases between them. CDR3 DNA: TGTGCCAGCAGCTTAAATTGCCGGGGAAGTTATGGCTACACCTTC. Translation gives CASSLNCRGSYGYTF.

V and J are TRBV7-9 and TRBJ1-3, with D possibly TRBD1 on 5 matching bases. The germline V gene has CDR1 SEHNR and CDR2 FQNEAQ (reference sequence). This CDR3 has 14 amino acids. The V and J ends lost 5 bases and 8 bases respectively, with 16 bases between them. The CDR3 DNA is TGTGCCAGCAGCCCCGGGACTTCGTCCTACACCATATATTTT. Its translation is CASSPGTSSYTIYF.

This clone was detected only a few times. J is TRBJ1-1 and V is TRBV4-3; D is ambiguous. This CDR3 has 16 amino acids. V was cut by 0 bases and J by 0 bases, with 11 bases left in between. Germline V gene lookup returns CDR1 LGHNA and CDR2 YSLEER. CDR3 sequence reads: CASSQDEGPMNTEAFF. In nucleotides, the CDR3 is TGCGCCAGCAGCCAAGACGAGGGCCCCATGAACACTGAAGCTTTCTTT.

CDR3 amino acids: CASSEREPSYNEQFF. In nucleotides, the CDR3 is TGCGCCAGCAGCGAGAGGGAGCCTTCCTACAATGAGCAGTTCTTC. The chain has TRBV5-1 and TRBJ2-1, with D perhaps matching TRBD2 (5 bases). The V end was cut by 4 bases, the J end by 1 base, with 12 bases between. Germline V lookup: CDR1 SGHRS, CDR2 YFSETQ. CDR3 length: 15 residues.

The CDR3 sequence is CATSSGGGGETQYF. In DNA form, the CDR3 reads TGTGCCACCAGCAGCGGGGGGGGAGGGGAGACCCAGTACTTC. V and J are TRBV15 and TRBJ2-5, with TRBD2 matching 8 bases. Looked up from germline, CDR1 is LNHNV and CDR2 is YYDKDF (reference sequence). The CDR3 is 14 amino acids. Trimming took 3 bases from V and 5 from J; bases not matched to a gene: 5. The whole variable domain, filled in from reference TRBV15 and TRBJ2-5, reads DAMVIQNPRYQVTQFGKPVTLSCSQTLNHNVMYWYQQKSSQAPKLLFHYYDKDFNNEADTPDNFQSRRPNTSFCFLDIRSPGLGDTAMYLCATSSGGGGETQYFGPGTRLLVL.

The rearrangement joins TRBV7-8 to TRBJ2-2; D unclear. Germline V gene data show CDR1 as SGHVS and CDR2 as FQNEAQ. Between the trimmed V and J ends, which lost 1 base and 6 bases, there was a span of 12 bases. The CDR3 covers 15 residues. The CDR3 nucleotides read TGTGCCAGCAGCTTAGAACGCCTCGGTCCCGGGGAGCTGTTTTTT. Protein product: CASSLERLGPGELFF.

This chain uses TRBV5-4 with TRBJ2-1, with 8 bases identical to TRBD1. The CDR3 spans 15 residues. Germline loops: CDR1 SGHNT, CDR2 YYREEE (reference sequence). The V segment lost 4 bases and the J segment 3 bases; nucleotides outside the gene matches: 6. Written as DNA, the CDR3 is TGTGCCAGCAGCCTAGCCGGGACAGGCTACAATGAGCAGTTCTTC. This sequence encodes CASSLAGTGYNEQFF.

The chain joins TRBV15 to TRBJ2-3; 12 nucleotides match TRBD2. The trim removed 3 bases at V and 7 bases at J, leaving 8 bases unmatched. The CDR3 has 16 residues. Per germline, CDR1 LNHNV and CDR2 YYDKDF (reference sequence). The CDR3 DNA follows: TGTGCCACCAGCAGGGAGACTAGCGGGGGATTGAATACGCAGTATTTT. Translating gives CATSRETSGGLNTQYF. The full variable domain, rest sourced from reference TRBV15 and TRBJ2-3, is DAMVIQNPRYQVTQFGKPVTLSCSQTLNHNVMYWYQQKSSQAPKLLFHYYDKDFNNEADTPDNFQSRRPNTSFCFLDIRSPGLGDTAMYLCATSRETSGGLNTQYFGPGTRLTVL.

This chain joins TRBV28 and TRBJ1-4, with 10 bases fitting TRBD1. J was trimmed by 8 bases and V by 6 bases; bases with no gene match: 6. The CDR3 has 14 residues. Germline V gene lookup returns CDR1 MDHEN and CDR2 SYDVKM. The CDR3 coding sequence is TGTGCCAGCAGCCGGGACAGGGGACGGGAAAAACTGTTTTTT. Its translation: CASSRDRGREKLFF.

This chain uses TRBV29-1 with TRBJ1-1, with D possibly being TRBD1 (5 bases). The CDR3 has 13 residues. V shed 4 bases and J shed 1 base, with 10 bases lying between them. Per the germline V gene, CDR1 is SQVTM and CDR2 is ANQGSEA. The CDR3 spells CSVAGGENTEAFF. The CDR3 nucleotides are TGCAGCGTTGCAGGAGGGGAGAACACTGAAGCTTTCTTT. Full variable domain (rest looked up from reference TRBV29-1 and TRBJ1-1): SAVISQKPSRDICQRGTSLTIQCQVDSQVTMMFWYRQQPGQSLTLIATANQGSEATYESGFVIDKFPISRPNLTFSTLTVSNMSPEDSSIYLCSVAGGENTEAFFGQGTRLTVV.

J is TRBJ2-7 and V is TRBV5-8; D is possibly TRBD1 (6 bases). V lost 10 bases and J 3 bases, leaving 17 bases between the germline ends. There are 13 residues in the CDR3. The germline V gene has CDR1 SGHTS and CDR2 YDEGEE. The DNA for the CDR3 is TGTGCCGGAAATCGGGACACAGGCTACGAGCAGTACTTC. Translated: CAGNRDTGYEQYF.

V and J are TRBV14 and TRBJ2-7; D possibly corresponds to TRBD2 (6 bases). Looked up from germline, CDR1 is SGHDN and CDR2 is FVKESK. The CDR3 extends over 14 amino acids. V was pared by 4 bases and J by 4 bases, with 14 bases between. For the CDR3, the DNA is TGTGCCAGCAGCCTTCCGGGACTCTCTTACGAGCAGTACTTC. This codes for CASSLPGLSYEQYF.

This chain joins TRBV7-9 and TRBJ1-1; the D is unclear. V was pared by 2 bases and J by 2 bases, with 15 bases between. The CDR3 length is 16 residues. Per the germline V gene, CDR1 is SEHNR and CDR2 is FQNEAQ (reference sequence). The CDR3 sequence: CASSLPRYRGNTEAFF. The CDR3, as DNA: TGTGCCAGCAGCTTACCCCGCTACCGGGGAAACACTGAAGCTTTCTTT. Supplemented by reference TRBV7-9 and TRBJ1-1, the full variable domain reads DTGVSQNPRHKITKRGQNVTFRCDPISEHNRLYWYRQTLGQGPEFLTYFQNEAQLEKSRLLSDRFSAERPKGSFSTLEIQRTEQGDSAMYLCASSLPRYRGNTEAFFGQGTRLTVV.